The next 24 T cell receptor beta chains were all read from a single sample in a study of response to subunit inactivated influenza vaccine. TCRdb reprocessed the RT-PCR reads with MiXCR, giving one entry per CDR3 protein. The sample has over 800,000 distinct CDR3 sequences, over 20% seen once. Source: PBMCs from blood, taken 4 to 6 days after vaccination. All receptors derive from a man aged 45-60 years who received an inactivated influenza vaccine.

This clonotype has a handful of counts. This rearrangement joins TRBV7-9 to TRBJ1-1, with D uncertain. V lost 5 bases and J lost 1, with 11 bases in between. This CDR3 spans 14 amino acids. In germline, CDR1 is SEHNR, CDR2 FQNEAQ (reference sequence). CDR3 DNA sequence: TGTGCCAGCAGCCGAAATGTTGGGAACACTGAAGCTTTCTTT. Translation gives CASSRNVGNTEAFF.

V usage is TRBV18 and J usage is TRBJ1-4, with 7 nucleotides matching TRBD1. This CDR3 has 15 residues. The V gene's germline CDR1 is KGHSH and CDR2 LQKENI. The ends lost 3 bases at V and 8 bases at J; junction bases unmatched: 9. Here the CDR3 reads CASSPPGQIGEKLFF. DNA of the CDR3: TGTGCCAGCTCACCTCCGGGACAGATCGGAGAAAAACTGTTTTTT. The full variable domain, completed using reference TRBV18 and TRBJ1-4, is NAGVMQNPRHLVRRRGQEARLRCSPMKGHSHVYWYRQLPEEGLKFMVYLQKENIIDESGMPKERFSAEFPKEGPSILRIQQVVRGDSAAYFCASSPPGQIGEKLFFGSGTQLSVL.

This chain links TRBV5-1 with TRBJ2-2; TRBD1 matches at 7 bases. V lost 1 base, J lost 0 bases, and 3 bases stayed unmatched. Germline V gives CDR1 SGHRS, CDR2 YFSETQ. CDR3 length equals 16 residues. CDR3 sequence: CASSLSQGANTGELFF. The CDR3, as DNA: TGCGCCAGCAGCTTGTCGCAGGGGGCGAACACCGGGGAGCTGTTTTTT. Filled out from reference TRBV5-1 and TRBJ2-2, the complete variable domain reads KAGVTQTPRYLIKTRGQQVTLSCSPISGHRSVSWYQQTPGQGLQFLFEYFSETQRNKGNFPGRFSGRQFSNSRSEMNVSTLELGDSALYLCASSLSQGANTGELFFGEGSRLTVL.

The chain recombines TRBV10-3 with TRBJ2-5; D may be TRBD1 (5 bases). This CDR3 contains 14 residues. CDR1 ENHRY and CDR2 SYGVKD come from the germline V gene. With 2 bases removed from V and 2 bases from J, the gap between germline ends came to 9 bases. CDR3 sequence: CAISEPGFQETQYF. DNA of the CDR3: TGTGCCATCAGTGAGCCAGGGTTTCAAGAGACCCAGTACTTC.

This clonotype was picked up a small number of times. CDR3 DNA sequence: TGTGCCAGCTCACCCGCAGCGGGGATACTCTACGAGCAGTACTTC. As protein: CASSPAAGILYEQYF. The V and J genes are TRBV18 and TRBJ2-7; 7 bases align to TRBD2. CDR1 KGHSH and CDR2 LQKENI come from the germline V gene. The V and J ends lost 3 bases and 3 bases, in that order; junction bases with no gene match: 8. CDR3 size: 15 residues.

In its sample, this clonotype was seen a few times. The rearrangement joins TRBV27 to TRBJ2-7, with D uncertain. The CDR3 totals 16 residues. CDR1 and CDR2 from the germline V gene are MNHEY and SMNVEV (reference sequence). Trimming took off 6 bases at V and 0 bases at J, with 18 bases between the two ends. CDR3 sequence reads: CASRAQMGAVSYEQYF. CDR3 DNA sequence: TGTGCCAGCAGAGCCCAGATGGGCGCGGTCTCCTACGAGCAGTACTTC.

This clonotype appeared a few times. The CDR3 DNA follows: TGCGCCAGCAGCCCAACAGGGGGCGGCGAGACCGGGGAGCTGTTTTTT. Protein: CASSPTGGGETGELFF. The rearrangement uses TRBV5-1 and TRBJ2-2; 9 positions agree with TRBD1. The CDR3 sequence is 16 residues long. CDR1 is SGHRS and CDR2 is YFSETQ in the germline V gene. V trimming: 4 bases; J trimming: 5 bases; junction bases outside the gene matches: 9.

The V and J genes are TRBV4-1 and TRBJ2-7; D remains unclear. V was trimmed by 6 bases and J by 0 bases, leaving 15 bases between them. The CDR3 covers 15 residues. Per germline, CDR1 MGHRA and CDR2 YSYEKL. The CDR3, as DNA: TGCGCCAGCAGTTCCTACAAGGGCTCCTCCTACGAGCAGTACTTC. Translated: CASSSYKGSSYEQYF.

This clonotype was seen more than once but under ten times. The CDR3 DNA sequence: TGTGCCAGCAGCTTCTTGGGGACTAGCGGGATCAGCTCCTACGAGCAGTACTTC. Its protein product is CASSFLGTSGISSYEQYF. This chain joins TRBV12-3 or TRBV12-4 and TRBJ2-7, with 13 positions matching TRBD2. The CDR3 has 18 amino acids. Trimming removed 6 bases from V and 0 bases from J; junction bases left unmatched: 11.

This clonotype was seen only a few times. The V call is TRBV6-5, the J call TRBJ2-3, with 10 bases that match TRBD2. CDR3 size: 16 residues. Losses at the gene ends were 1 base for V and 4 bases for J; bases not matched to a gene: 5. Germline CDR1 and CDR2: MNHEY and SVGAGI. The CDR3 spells CASSYYPSGSADTQYF. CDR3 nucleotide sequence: TGTGCCAGCAGTTACTACCCTAGCGGGAGCGCAGATACGCAGTATTTT.

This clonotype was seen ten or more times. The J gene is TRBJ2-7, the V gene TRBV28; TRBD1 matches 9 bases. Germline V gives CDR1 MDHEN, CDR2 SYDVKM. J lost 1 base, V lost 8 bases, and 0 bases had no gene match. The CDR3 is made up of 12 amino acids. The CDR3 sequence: CASDRGSYEQYF. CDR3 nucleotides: TGTGCCAGCGACAGGGGGTCCTACGAGCAGTACTTC.

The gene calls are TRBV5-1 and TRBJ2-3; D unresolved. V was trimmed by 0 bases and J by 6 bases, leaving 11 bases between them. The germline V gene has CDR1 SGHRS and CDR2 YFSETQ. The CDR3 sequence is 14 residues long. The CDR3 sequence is CASSLEHPKDTQYF. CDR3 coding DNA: TGCGCCAGCAGCTTGGAGCACCCCAAGGATACGCAGTATTTT.

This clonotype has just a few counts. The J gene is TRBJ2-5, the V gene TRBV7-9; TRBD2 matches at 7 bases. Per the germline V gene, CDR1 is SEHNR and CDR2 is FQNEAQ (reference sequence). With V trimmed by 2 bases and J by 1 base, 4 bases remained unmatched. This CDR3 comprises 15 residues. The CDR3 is CASSLHGGTQETQYF. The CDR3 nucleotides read TGTGCCAGCAGCTTACACGGGGGGACCCAAGAGACCCAGTACTTC.

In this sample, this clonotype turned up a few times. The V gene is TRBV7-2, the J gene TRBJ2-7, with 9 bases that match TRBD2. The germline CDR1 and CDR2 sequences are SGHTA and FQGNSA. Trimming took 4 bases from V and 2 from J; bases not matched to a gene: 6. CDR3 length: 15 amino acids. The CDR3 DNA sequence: TGTGCCAGCAGCTCAGAGGCTAGCGGGACCTACGAGCAGTACTTC. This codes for CASSSEASGTYEQYF.

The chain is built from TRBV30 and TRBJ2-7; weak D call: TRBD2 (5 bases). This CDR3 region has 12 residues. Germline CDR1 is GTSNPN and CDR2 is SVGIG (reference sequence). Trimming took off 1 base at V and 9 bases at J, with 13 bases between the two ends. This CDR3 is CAWSGGVPRQYF. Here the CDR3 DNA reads TGTGCCTGGAGTGGGGGAGTCCCCAGGCAGTACTTC.

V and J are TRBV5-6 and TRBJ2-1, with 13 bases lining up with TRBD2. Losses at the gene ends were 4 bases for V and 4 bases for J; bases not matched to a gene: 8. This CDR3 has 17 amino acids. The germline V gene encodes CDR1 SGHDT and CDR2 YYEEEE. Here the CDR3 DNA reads TGTGCCAGCAGCCGAGGACTAGCGGGAGCCCTATACAATGAGCAGTTCTTC. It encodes CASSRGLAGALYNEQFF.

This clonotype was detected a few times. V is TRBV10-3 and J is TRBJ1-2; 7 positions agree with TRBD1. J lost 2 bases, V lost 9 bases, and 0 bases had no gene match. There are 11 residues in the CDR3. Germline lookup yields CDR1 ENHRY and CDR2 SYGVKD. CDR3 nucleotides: TGTGCCATGACAGGGAACTATGGCTACACCTTC. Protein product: CAMTGNYGYTF.

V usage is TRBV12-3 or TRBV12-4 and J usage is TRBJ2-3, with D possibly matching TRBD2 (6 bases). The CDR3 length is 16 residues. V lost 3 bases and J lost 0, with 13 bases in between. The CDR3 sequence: CASSFWGGPSTDTQYF. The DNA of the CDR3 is TGTGCCAGCAGTTTTTGGGGAGGCCCCAGCACAGATACGCAGTATTTT.

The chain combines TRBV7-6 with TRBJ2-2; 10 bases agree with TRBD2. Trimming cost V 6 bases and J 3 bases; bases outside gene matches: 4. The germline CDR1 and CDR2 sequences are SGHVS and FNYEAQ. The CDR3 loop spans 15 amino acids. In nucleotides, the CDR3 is TGTGCCAGCAGGTTGACTAGCGGGTACACCGGGGAGCTGTTTTTT. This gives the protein CASRLTSGYTGELFF.

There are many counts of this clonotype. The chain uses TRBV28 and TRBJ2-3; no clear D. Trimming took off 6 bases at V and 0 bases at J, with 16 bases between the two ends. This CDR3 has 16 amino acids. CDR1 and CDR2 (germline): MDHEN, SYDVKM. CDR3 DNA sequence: TGTGCCAGCAGCCCATACATACTCACCAGCACAGATACGCAGTATTTT. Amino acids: CASSPYILTSTDTQYF.

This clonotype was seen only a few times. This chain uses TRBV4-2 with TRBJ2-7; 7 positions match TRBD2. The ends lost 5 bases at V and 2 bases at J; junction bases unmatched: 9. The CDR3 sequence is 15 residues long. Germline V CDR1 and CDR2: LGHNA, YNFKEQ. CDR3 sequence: CASSFGTTLTYEQYF. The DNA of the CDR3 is TGTGCCAGCAGCTTCGGGACTACGTTAACCTACGAGCAGTACTTC.

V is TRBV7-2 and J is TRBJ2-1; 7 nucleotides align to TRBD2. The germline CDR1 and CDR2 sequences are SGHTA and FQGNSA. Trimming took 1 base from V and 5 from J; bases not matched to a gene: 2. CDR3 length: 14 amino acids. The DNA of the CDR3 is TGTGCCAGCAGCTTAGTACTAGCGAACAATGAGCAGTTCTTC. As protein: CASSLVLANNEQFF.

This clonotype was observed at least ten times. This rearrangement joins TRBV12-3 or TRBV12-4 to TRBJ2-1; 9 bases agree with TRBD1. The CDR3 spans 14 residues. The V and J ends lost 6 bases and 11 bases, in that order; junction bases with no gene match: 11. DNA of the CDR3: TGTGCCAGCAGGGAACAGGGGGCCGGGATTCAGCAGTTCTTC. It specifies CASREQGAGIQQFF.

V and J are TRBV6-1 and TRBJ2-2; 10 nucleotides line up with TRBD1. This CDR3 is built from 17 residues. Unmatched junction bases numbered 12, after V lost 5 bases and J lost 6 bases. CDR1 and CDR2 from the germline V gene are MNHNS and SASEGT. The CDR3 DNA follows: TGTGCCAGCAGTCGGCCAACCGGGACAGGGGTCGCCGGGGAGCTGTTTTTT. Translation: CASSRPTGTGVAGELFF.